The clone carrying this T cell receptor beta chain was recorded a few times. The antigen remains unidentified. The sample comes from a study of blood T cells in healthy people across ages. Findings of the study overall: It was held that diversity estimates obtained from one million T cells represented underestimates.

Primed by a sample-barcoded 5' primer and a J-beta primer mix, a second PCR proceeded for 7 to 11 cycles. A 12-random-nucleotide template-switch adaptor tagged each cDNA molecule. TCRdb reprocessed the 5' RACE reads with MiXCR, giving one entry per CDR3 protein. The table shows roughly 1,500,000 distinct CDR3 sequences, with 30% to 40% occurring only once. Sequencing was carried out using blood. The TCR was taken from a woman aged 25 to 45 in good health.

This CDR3 reads CASSQGQAGVYEQYF. CDR3 bases: TGTGCCAGCAGCCAAGGACAAGCGGGAGTCTACGAGCAGTACTTC. This chain connects TRBV3-1 to TRBJ2-7; 8 bases agree with TRBD2. V was clipped by 1 base and J by 3 bases; unmatched bases: 5. In germline, CDR1 is LGHDT, CDR2 YNNKEL (reference sequence). CDR3 length equals 15 residues.